Listed below are T cell receptor beta chains from one sample, sequenced in a study of technical replicates of blood from several donors. The assay was immunoSEQ multiplex PCR, and TCRdb's table has in-frame clones only and misses some. The data contain around 62,000 clones, about 97% of them singletons. The sequencing sample was made of T cells isolated from PBMCs. These receptors were taken from a human donor in good health. Both conserved end residues are part of each CDR3. The D gene is left open where the match is weak. Where a row states a size, it is once, few, many or the class of an expanded clone; other rows omit it.

j_gene,v_gene,d_gene,abundance,CDR3nt,CDR3aa
TRBJ1-5,TRBV4-1,TRBD1,-,TGCGCCAGCAGCCAATGGCCGGGACAGGGGATGGGTAGCAATCAGCCCCAGCATTTT,CASSQWPGQGMGSNQPQHF
TRBJ2-7,TRBV9,-,-,TGTGCCAGCAGCGCCGGTTCCTACGAGCAGTACTTC,CASSAGSYEQYF
TRBJ2-2,TRBV5-1,-,-,TGCGCCAGCAGCTTGGAGCGGGCGAACACCGGGGAGCTGTTTTTT,CASSLERANTGELFF
TRBJ2-2,TRBV27,-,-,TGTGCCAGCAGTTACAGGGAGGGCACCGGGGAGCTGTTTTTT,CASSYREGTGELFF
TRBJ1-2,TRBV7-9,-,-,TGTGCCAGCAGCTTAGACAAGAACTATGGCTACACCTTC,CASSLDKNYGYTF
TRBJ1-1,TRBV14,-,once,TGTGCCAGCAGCCAGAGATACACTGAAGCTTTCTTT,CASSQRYTEAFF
TRBJ1-1,TRBV27,-,-,TGTGCCAGCAGTTTTCAAGTGAGGACTGAAGCTTTCTTT,CASSFQVRTEAFF
TRBJ1-1,TRBV4-3,TRBD1,-,TGCGCCAGCAGCCCTTCACTTACAGGGGCCCTAGAAGCTTTCTTT,CASSPSLTGALEAFF
TRBJ2-1,TRBV29-1,-,-,TGCAGCGTTGATAACCCTGTTGGGCCCGTTCTCCGGGACACCTACAATGAGCAGTTCTTC,CSVDNPVGPVLRDTYNEQFF
TRBJ1-4,TRBV5-1,-,-,TGCGCCAGCAGCTTTGCCGGGGGGTATAATGAAAAACTGTTTTTT,CASSFAGGYNEKLFF
TRBJ2-2,TRBV6-6,TRBD2,-,TGTGCCAGCAGTGCACGAAGGGAGGGGACCGGGGAGCTGTTTTTT,CASSARREGTGELFF
TRBJ2-5,TRBV29-1,TRBD1,-,TGCAGCACATTACTCAGGGGGCACAAGGAGACCCAGTACTTC,CSTLLRGHKETQYF
TRBJ1-5,TRBV19,TRBD1,-,TGTGCCAGTAGTATTATTCGTCGGGACAGCCTACGGCAGCCCCAGCATTTT,CASSIIRRDSLRQPQHF
TRBJ2-5,TRBV11-1,TRBD2,once,TGTGCCAGCAGCCGGACTAGCGGGACCCAGTACTTC,CASSRTSGTQYF
TRBJ1-1,TRBV10-3,-,few,TGTGCCATCAGCCGCGGGACTGAAGCTTTCTTT,CAISRGTEAFF
TRBJ1-3,TRBV5-3,-,once,TGTGCCAGAAGCTTGTCAGGAAACACCATATATTTT,CARSLSGNTIYF
TRBJ2-7,TRBV7-9,TRBD2,-,TGTGCCAGCAGCCCGAAGACTAGCAGTTACGAGCAGTACTTC,CASSPKTSSYEQYF
TRBJ1-2,TRBV6-5,TRBD1,once,TGTGCCAGCAGACAAAACAGGGGGCTCTATGGCTACACCTTC,CASRQNRGLYGYTF
TRBJ1-1,TRBV6-1,-,-,TGTGCCAGCAGTGAACCAGGGACTGAAGCTTTCTTT,CASSEPGTEAFF
TRBJ2-3,TRBV7-9,-,-,TGTGCCAGCAGCTCGATATCCCAAGCGGGTCTCACAGATACGCAGTATTTT,CASSSISQAGLTDTQYF
TRBJ1-4,TRBV18,TRBD1,-,TGTGCCAGCTCACGCCGAGGGGGACAGGGCCATGAAAAACTGTTTTTT,CASSRRGGQGHEKLFF
TRBJ2-1,TRBV29-1,TRBD1,-,TGCAGCACACAGGACAGGGAATCGGGTCCAAATGAGCAGTTCTTC,CSTQDRESGPNEQFF
TRBJ1-1,TRBV6-6,-,-,TGTGCCAGCAGTCATACGACAGGTCCGGCTTTCTTT,CASSHTTGPAFF
TRBJ2-3,TRBV5-8,TRBD2,-,TGTGCCAGCAGCCATCTAGCGGGTTCTAGCACAGATACGCAGTATTTT,CASSHLAGSSTDTQYF
TRBJ1-1,TRBV13,-,-,TGTGCCAGCAGCAGGGAGGGGCTGGACACTGAAGCTTTCTTT,CASSREGLDTEAFF
TRBJ1-1,TRBV4-3,-,once,TGCGCCAGCAGCCAAGTCATCGAGGGCGGAACTGAAGCTTTCTTT,CASSQVIEGGTEAFF
TRBJ2-6,TRBV27,-,-,TGTGCCAGCAGTTTCACGGCTGGGGCCAACGTCCTGACTTTC,CASSFTAGANVLTF
TRBJ1-1,TRBV19,-,-,TGTGCCAGTAGGGAAGGGGGACGCCTAAACACTGAAGCTTTCTTT,CASREGGRLNTEAFF
TRBJ1-1,TRBV7-2,-,-,TGTGCCAGCAGCTTAGGGGGGCTAAACACTGAAGCTTTCTTT,CASSLGGLNTEAFF
TRBJ1-5,TRBV4-1,TRBD1,once,TGCGCCAGCAGCCCCCGGACAGGCCCTAGGGAGCCCCAGCATTTT,CASSPRTGPREPQHF
TRBJ1-1,TRBV5-6,-,-,TGTGCCAGCAGCACGGAGTTAGGAAATACCATAGATGAAGCTTTCTTT,CASSTELGNTIDEAFF
TRBJ1-3,TRBV5-6,-,-,TGTGCCAGCAGCTTGGCCAGTCCTGGAAACACCATATATTTT,CASSLASPGNTIYF
TRBJ1-2,TRBV7-3,TRBD1,-,TGTGCCAGCAGCTCATCGGGGACAGGGGATGGCTACACCTTC,CASSSSGTGDGYTF
TRBJ2-5,TRBV6-5,TRBD2,once,TGTGCCAGCAGTTACCCGGGACTACCTGGGGAGACCCAGTACTTC,CASSYPGLPGETQYF
TRBJ2-3,TRBV7-2,TRBD2,-,TGTGCCAGCAGCTTAGGACTAGCCTCTTTCGCAGATACGCAGTATTTT,CASSLGLASFADTQYF
TRBJ2-5,TRBV11-3,-,-,TGTGCCAGCAAAGTGGGAGAAGAGACCCAGTACTTC,CASKVGEETQYF
TRBJ2-5,TRBV28,TRBD1,-,TGTGCCAGCAGTTCAGGTGACAGGGGGGAGACCCAGTACTTC,CASSSGDRGETQYF
TRBJ1-1,TRBV5-6,-,-,TGTGCCAGCAGCTTGGTAGAATTCCGTCTGGTCTTT,CASSLVEFRLVF
TRBJ1-2,TRBV7-2,-,-,TGTGCCAGCAGTACAGGGTATGGCTACACCTTC,CASSTGYGYTF
TRBJ2-3,TRBV5-6,-,-,TGTGCCAGCAGCTACTCGACAGATACGCAGTATTTT,CASSYSTDTQYF
TRBJ2-7,TRBV10-3,TRBD1,-,TGTGCCATAGGGGACCGGGACAGGGCTGCCTACGAGCAGTACTTC,CAIGDRDRAAYEQYF
TRBJ2-7,TRBV6-1,TRBD2,-,TGTGCCAGCAGTGAAGGCCAGCGGGAGGGCTCCTACGAGCAGTACTTC,CASSEGQREGSYEQYF
TRBJ1-5,TRBV2,-,-,TGTGCCCGGGAGGGGGGCATCCAAGTTCATAGCAATCAGCCCCAGCATTTT,CAREGGIQVHSNQPQHF
TRBJ1-2,TRBV6-5,TRBD1,-,TGTGCCAGCAGTCCGGACAGGGGGCTTGGCTACACCTTC,CASSPDRGLGYTF
TRBJ2-1,TRBV25-1,TRBD2,once,TGTGCCAGCAGTGTAGCGGGAGGGGGGTACAATGAGCAGTTCTTC,CASSVAGGGYNEQFF
TRBJ2-1,TRBV11-3,TRBD1,-,TGTGCCAGCAGCTCGAGGGACAGGGACCCCTACAATGAGCAGTTCTTC,CASSSRDRDPYNEQFF
TRBJ1-2,TRBV12-5,-,-,TGTGCTAGTGGTTTGTTTCAGGGTTTCGGCTACACCTTC,CASGLFQGFGYTF
TRBJ1-1,TRBV11-2,-,-,TGTGCCAGCAGCTTAGCAGAGGCGAACACTGAAGCTTTCTTT,CASSLAEANTEAFF
TRBJ2-3,TRBV7-9,-,-,TGTGCCAGCAGCCCCTTTGCGGAGACTAGCACAGATACGCAGTATTTT,CASSPFAETSTDTQYF
TRBJ1-1,TRBV4-2,-,once,TGTGCCAGCAGCCCCAGGGGCGTGAACACTGAAGCTTTCTTT,CASSPRGVNTEAFF
TRBJ2-1,TRBV15,-,-,TGTGCCACCAGCAGAGCCGTTAATGAGCAGTTCTTC,CATSRAVNEQFF
TRBJ2-7,TRBV7-9,TRBD2,-,TGTGCCAGCAGCTTAGAAGCGGGAAAACCGGGGGAGCAGTACTTC,CASSLEAGKPGEQYF
TRBJ2-1,TRBV30,-,-,TGTGCCTGGAAACCGGGGTCCTACAATGAGCAGTTCTTC,CAWKPGSYNEQFF
TRBJ2-7,TRBV27,-,-,TGTGCCAGCAGTCTTACTAGATATCGTGGCGAGCAGTACTTC,CASSLTRYRGEQYF
TRBJ1-2,TRBV7-9,-,once,TGTGCCAGCAGCCCACAGGGTAGTGGCTACACCTTC,CASSPQGSGYTF
TRBJ2-5,TRBV11-2,TRBD2,-,TGTGCCAGCAACAAAAATAGCGGGGGGGCGGAGACCCAGTACTTC,CASNKNSGGAETQYF
TRBJ2-1,TRBV5-6,TRBD1,-,TGTGCCAGCAGCCCCGACAGGGTCAATGAGCAGTTCTTC,CASSPDRVNEQFF
TRBJ2-7,TRBV7-9,-,-,TGTGCCAGCAGGTTGGACAACTCCTACGAGCAGTACTTC,CASRLDNSYEQYF
TRBJ2-3,TRBV6-5,TRBD2,once,TGTGCCAGCAGTTATACTAGCGAGAGCACAGATACGCAGTATTTT,CASSYTSESTDTQYF
TRBJ2-5,TRBV7-3,-,once,TGTGCCAGCAGCTCTATAGGTTTCTCGGGGGAGACCCAGTACTTC,CASSSIGFSGETQYF